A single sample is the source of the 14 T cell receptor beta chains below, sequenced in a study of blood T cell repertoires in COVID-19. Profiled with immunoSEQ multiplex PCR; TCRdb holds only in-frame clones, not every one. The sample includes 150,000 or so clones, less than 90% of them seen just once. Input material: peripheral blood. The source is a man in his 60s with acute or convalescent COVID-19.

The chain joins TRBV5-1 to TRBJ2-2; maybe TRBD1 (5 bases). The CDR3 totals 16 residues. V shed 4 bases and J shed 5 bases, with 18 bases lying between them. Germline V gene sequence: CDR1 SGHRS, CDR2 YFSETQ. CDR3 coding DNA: TGCGCCAGCAGCCCCCAAAGTTGGGGCGAAACCGGGGAGCTGTTTTTT. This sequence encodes CASSPQSWGETGELFF.

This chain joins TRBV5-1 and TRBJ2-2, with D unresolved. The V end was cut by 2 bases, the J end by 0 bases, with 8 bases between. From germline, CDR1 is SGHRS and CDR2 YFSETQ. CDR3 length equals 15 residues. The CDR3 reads CASSLRGPNTGELFF. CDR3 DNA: TGCGCCAGCAGCTTACGTGGCCCGAACACCGGGGAGCTGTTTTTT. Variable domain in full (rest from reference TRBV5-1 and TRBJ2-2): KAGVTQTPRYLIKTRGQQVTLSCSPISGHRSVSWYQQTPGQGLQFLFEYFSETQRNKGNFPGRFSGRQFSNSRSEMNVSTLELGDSALYLCASSLRGPNTGELFFGEGSRLTVL.

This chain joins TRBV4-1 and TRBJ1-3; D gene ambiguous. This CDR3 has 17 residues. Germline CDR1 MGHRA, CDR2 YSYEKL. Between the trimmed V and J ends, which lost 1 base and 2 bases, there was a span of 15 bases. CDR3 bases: TGCGCCAGCAGCCAAGGCGGCGCGGGGTCTCCTGGAAACACCATATATTTT. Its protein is CASSQGGAGSPGNTIYF.

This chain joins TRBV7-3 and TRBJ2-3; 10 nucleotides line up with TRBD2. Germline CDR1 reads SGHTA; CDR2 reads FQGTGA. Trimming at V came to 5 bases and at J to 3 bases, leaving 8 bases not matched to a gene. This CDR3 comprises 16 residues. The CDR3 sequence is CASSPYASGGTDTQYF. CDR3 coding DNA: TGTGCCAGCAGCCCCTACGCTAGCGGGGGAACAGATACGCAGTATTTT. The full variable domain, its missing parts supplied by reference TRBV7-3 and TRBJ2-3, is GAGVSQTPSNKVTEKGKYVELRCDPISGHTALYWYRQSLGQGPEFLIYFQGTGAADDSGLPNDRFFAVRPEGSVSTLKIQRTERGDSAVYLCASSPYASGGTDTQYFGPGTRLTVL.

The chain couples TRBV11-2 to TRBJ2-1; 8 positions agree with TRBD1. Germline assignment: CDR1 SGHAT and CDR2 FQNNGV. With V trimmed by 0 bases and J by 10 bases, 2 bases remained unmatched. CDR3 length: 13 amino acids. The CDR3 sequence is CASSLDRDREQFF. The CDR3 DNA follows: TGTGCCAGCAGCTTAGACCGGGACAGGGAGCAGTTCTTC.

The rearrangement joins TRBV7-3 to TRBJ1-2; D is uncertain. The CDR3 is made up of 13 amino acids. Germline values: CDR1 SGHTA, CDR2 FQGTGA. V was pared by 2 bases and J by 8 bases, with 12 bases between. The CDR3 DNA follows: TGTGCCAGCAGCTTAGATCCTCTGGGCGGCTACACCTTC. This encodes CASSLDPLGGYTF. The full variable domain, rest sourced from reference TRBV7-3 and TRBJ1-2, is GAGVSQTPSNKVTEKGKYVELRCDPISGHTALYWYRQSLGQGPEFLIYFQGTGAADDSGLPNDRFFAVRPEGSVSTLKIQRTERGDSAVYLCASSLDPLGGYTFGSGTRLTVV.

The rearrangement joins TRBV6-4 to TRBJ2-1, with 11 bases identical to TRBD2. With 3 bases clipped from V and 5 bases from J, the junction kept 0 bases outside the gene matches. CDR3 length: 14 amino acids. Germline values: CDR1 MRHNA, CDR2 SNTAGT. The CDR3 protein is CASSEGLADNEQFF. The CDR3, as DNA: TGTGCCAGCAGTGAGGGACTAGCGGACAATGAGCAGTTCTTC.

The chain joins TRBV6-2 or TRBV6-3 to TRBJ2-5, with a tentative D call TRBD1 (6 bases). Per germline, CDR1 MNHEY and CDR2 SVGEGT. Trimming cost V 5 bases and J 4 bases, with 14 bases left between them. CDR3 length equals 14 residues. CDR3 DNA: TGTGCCAGCAGTAAGGGACACCTGAGAGAGACCCAGTACTTC. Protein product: CASSKGHLRETQYF.

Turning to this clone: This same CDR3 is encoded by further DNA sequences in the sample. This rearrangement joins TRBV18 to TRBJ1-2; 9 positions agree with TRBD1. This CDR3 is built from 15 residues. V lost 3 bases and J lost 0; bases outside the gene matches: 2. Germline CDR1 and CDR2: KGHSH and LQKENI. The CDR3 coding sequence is TGTGCCAGCTCACCCGGGACAGGGACTAACTATGGCTACACCTTC. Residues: CASSPGTGTNYGYTF.

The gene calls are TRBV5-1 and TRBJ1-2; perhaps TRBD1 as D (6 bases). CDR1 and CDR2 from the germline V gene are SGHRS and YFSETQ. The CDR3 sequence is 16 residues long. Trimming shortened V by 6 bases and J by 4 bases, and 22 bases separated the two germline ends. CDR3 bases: TGCGCCAGCAATGCCGGCGCAGGGGAATTGTTCTATGGCTACACCTTC. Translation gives CASNAGAGELFYGYTF.

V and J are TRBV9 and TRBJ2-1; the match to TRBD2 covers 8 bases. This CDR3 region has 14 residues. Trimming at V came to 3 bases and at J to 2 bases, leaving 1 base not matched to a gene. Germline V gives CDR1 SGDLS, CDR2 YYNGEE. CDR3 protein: CASSETSAYNEQFF. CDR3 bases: TGTGCCAGCAGCGAGACTAGCGCCTACAATGAGCAGTTCTTC.

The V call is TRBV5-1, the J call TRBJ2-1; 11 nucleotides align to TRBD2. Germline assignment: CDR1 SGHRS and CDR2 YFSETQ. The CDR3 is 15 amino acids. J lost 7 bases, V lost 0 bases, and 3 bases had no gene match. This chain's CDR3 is CASSLGGLAENEQFF. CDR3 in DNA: TGCGCCAGCAGCTTGGGGGGACTAGCGGAGAATGAGCAGTTCTTC.

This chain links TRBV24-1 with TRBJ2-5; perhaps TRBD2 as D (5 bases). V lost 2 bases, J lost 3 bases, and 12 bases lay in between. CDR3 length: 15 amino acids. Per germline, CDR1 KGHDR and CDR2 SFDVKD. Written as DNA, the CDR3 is TGTGCCACCAGTGATTGGGCCTCCGGGGAAGAGACCCAGTACTTC. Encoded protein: CATSDWASGEETQYF.

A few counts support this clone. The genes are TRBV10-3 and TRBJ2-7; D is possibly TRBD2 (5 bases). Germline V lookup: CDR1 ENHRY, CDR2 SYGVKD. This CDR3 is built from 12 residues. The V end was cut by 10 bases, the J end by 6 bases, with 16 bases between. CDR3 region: CATSVIEGEQYV. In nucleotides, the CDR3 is TGTGCCACCTCAGTCATTGAGGGCGAGCAGTACGTC.